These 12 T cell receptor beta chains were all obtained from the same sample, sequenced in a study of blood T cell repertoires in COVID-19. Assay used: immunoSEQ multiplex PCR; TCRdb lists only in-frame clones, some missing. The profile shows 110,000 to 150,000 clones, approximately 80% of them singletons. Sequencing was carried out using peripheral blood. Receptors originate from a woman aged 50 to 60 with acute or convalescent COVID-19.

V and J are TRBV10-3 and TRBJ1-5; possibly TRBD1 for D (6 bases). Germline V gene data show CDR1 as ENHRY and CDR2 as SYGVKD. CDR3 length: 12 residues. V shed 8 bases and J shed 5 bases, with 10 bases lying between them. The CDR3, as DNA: TGTGCCATCGGCGCAGGGGATCAGCCCCAGCATTTT. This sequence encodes CAIGAGDQPQHF.

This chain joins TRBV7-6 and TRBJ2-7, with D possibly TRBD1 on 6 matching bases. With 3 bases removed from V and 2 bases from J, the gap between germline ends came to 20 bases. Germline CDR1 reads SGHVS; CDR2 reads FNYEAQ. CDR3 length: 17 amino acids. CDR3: CASSLQQGSLYTYEQYF. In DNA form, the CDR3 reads TGTGCCAGCAGCTTGCAACAGGGAAGCCTCTACACCTACGAGCAGTACTTC.

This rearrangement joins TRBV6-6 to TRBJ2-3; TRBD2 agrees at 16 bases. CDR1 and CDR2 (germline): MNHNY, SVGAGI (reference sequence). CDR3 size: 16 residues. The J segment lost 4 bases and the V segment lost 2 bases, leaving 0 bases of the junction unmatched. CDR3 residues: CASSYGTSGGADTQYF. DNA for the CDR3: TGTGCCAGCAGTTACGGGACTAGCGGGGGGGCAGATACGCAGTATTTT.

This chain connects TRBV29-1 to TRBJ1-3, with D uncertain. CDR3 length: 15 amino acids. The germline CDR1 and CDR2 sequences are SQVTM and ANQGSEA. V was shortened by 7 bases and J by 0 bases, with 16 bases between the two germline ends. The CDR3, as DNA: TGCAGCGCTCGCCTTGACGCGGGCTCTGGAAACACCATATATTTT. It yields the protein CSARLDAGSGNTIYF.

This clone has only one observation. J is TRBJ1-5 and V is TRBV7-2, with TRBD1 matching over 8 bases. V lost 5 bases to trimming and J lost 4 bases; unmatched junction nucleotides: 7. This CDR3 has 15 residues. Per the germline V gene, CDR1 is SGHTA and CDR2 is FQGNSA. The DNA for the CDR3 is TGTGCCAGCAGCGAACAGGGGGTAAGGAATCAGCCCCAGCATTTT. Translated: CASSEQGVRNQPQHF.

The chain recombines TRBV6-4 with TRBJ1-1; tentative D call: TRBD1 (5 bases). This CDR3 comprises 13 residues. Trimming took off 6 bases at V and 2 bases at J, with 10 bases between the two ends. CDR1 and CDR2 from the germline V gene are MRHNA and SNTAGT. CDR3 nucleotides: TGTGCCAGCAGCATAGACAGTAACACTGAAGCTTTCTTT. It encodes CASSIDSNTEAFF.

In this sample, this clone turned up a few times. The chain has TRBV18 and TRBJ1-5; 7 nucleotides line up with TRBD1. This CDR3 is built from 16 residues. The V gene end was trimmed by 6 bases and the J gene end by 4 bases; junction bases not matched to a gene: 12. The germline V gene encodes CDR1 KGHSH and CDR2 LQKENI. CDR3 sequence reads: CASSDSQGLGNQPQHF. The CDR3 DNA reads TGTGCCAGCTCCGACTCACAGGGGTTGGGTAATCAGCCCCAGCATTTT.

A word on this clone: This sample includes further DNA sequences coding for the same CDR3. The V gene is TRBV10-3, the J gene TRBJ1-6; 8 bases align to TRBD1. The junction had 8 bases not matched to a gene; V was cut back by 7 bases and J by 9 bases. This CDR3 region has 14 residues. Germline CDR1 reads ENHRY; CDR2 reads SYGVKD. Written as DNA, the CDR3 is TGTGCCATCAAGTCGACAGGGGCGAGTTCACCCCTCCACTTT. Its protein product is CAIKSTGASSPLHF.

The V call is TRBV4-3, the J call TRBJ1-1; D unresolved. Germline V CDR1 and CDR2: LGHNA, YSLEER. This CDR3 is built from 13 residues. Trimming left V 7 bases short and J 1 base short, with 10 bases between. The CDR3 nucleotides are TGCGCCAGCAAGCGGGTGGAGAACACTGAAGCTTTCTTT. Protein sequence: CASKRVENTEAFF.

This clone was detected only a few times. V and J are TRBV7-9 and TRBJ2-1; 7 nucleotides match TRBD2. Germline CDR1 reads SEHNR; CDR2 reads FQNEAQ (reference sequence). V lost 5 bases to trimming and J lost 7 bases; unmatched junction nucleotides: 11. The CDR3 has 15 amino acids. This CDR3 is CASSPSGTGGNEQFF. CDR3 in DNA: TGTGCCAGCAGCCCAAGCGGGACCGGGGGAAATGAGCAGTTCTTC.

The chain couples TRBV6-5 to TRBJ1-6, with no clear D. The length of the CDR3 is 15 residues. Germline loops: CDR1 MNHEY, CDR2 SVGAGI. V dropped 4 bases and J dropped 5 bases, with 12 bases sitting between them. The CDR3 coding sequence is TGTGCCAGCAGTTCGTCGGGGATGGATAATTCACCCCTCCACTTT. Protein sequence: CASSSSGMDNSPLHF.

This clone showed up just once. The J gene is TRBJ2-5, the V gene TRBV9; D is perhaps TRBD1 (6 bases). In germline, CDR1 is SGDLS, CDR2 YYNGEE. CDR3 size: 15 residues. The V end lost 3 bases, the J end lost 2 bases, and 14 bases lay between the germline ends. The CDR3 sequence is CASSDPWTEQETQYF. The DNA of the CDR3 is TGTGCCAGCAGCGACCCCTGGACAGAACAAGAGACCCAGTACTTC.